This T cell receptor (beta chain) came from a study of cytotoxic CD8 clonotypes in ibrutinib-treated CLL. Study-level background: Included were about 11 relapsed/refractory and approximately 15 treatment-naive patients, of whom around 17 were IGHV unmutated. General observations from the study: Clonality grew at ibrutinib response; at progression, it decreased back toward baseline. At the start, clonality exceeded age-matched healthy donors and followed circulating CD8+ T-cell counts.

This clone was counted once. Its antigen is as yet unknown. Germline V gene sequence: CDR1 SGHAT, CDR2 FQDESV (reference sequence). The CDR3 runs to 15 residues. V was clipped by 5 bases and J by 2 bases; unmatched bases: 5. TCRdb keeps only in-frame clones here, not all; method: immunoSEQ multiplex PCR. Of around 150,000 clones listed, roughly 88% are singletons. Cryopreserved PBMCs yielded approximately 2 micrograms of genomic DNA for TCR beta libraries. The receptor's source is a human donor with chronic lymphocytic leukemia. The specimen was PBMCs, collected at disease progression, from a patient treated with ibrutinib. The V gene is TRBV11-1, the J gene TRBJ2-7, with 11 bases matching TRBD2. The CDR3 nucleotides read TGTGCCAGCAGCAATAGCGGGAGGGGTACCTACGAGCAGTACTTC. It encodes CASSNSGRGTYEQYF.